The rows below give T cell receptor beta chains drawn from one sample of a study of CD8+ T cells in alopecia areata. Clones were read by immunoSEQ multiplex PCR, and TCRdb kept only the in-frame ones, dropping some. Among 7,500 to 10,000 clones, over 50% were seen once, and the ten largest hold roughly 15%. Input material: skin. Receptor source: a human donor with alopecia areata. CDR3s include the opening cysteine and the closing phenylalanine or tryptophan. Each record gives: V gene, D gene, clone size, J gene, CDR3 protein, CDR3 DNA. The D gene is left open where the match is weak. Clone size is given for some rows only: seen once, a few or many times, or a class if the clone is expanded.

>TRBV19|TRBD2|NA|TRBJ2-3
CASSIRTSGNTDTQYF
TGTGCCAGTAGTATTCGGACTAGCGGGAACACAGATACGCAGTATTTT
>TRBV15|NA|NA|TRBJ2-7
CATSDDSSYEQYF
TGTGCCACCAGCGATGATTCCTCCTACGAGCAGTACTTC
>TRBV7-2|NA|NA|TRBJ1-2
CASSLESGLGYTF
TGTGCCAGCAGCCTTGAATCGGGGCTTGGCTACACCTTC
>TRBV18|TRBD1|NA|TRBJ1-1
CASSTRGTTGGTEAFF
TGTGCCAGCTCAACCAGGGGGACAACGGGAGGCACTGAAGCTTTCTTT
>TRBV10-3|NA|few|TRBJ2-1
CAISEGGDGLDNEQFF
TGTGCCATCAGTGAAGGGGGGGACGGTTTGGACAATGAGCAGTTCTTC
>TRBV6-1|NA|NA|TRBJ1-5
CASSGWGDQPQHF
TGTGCCAGCAGTGGTTGGGGAGATCAGCCCCAGCATTTT
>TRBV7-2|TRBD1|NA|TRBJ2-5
CASALGQGGLGQETQYF
TGTGCCAGCGCCCTCGGACAGGGGGGGTTAGGGCAAGAGACCCAGTACTTC
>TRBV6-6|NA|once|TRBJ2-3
CASSRSGKDTQYF
TGTGCCAGCAGCCGGAGTGGGAAAGATACGCAGTATTTT
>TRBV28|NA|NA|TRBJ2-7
CASREWGGVDEQYF
TGTGCCAGCAGAGAATGGGGCGGTGTCGACGAGCAGTACTTC
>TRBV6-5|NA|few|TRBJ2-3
CASSPTLNPPQYF
TGTGCCAGCAGCCCGACCCTCAACCCCCCGCAGTATTTT
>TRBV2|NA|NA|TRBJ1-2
CASRTPARGYTF
TGTGCCAGCAGGACTCCCGCTCGGGGCTACACCTTC
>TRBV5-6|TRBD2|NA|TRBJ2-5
CASSWTPGTSVETQYF
TGTGCCAGCAGCTGGACACCCGGGACTAGCGTGGAGACCCAGTACTTC
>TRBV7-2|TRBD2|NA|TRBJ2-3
CASSFREGSDTQYF
TGTGCCAGCAGCTTCAGGGAGGGATCCGATACGCAGTATTTT
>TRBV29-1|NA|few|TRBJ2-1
CSVEGRRGQFF
TGCAGCGTTGAAGGGCGTCGGGGGCAGTTCTTC
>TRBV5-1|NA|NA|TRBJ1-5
CASSLGGVGQPQHF
TGCGCCAGCAGCTTGGGTGGGGTTGGTCAGCCCCAGCATTTT
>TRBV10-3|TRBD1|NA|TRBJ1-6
CAISETGGRSPLHF
TGTGCCATCAGCGAAACAGGGGGGCGTTCACCCCTCCACTTT
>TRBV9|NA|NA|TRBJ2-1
CASSVVGGTKGEQFF
TGTGCCAGCAGCGTAGTTGGCGGGACGAAGGGGGAGCAGTTCTTC
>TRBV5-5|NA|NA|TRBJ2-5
CASSLDYNQETQYF
TGTGCCAGCAGCTTAGACTATAACCAAGAGACCCAGTACTTC
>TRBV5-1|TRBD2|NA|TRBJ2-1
CASSSSSGTRLSNEQFF
TGCGCCAGCAGCTCCAGTAGCGGGACTAGGCTCAGCAATGAGCAGTTCTTC
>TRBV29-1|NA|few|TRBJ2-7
CSVVKGYEQYF
TGCAGCGTTGTTAAGGGTTACGAGCAGTACTTC
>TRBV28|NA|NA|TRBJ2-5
CASTDGGAIGTQYF
TGTGCCAGCACGGACGGGGGCGCAATTGGGACCCAGTACTTC
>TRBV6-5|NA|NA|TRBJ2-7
CASSANWGDEQYF
TGTGCCAGCAGTGCTAACTGGGGGGACGAGCAGTACTTC
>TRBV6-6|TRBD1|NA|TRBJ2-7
CASSPTGALTYEQYF
TGTGCCAGCAGCCCCACAGGGGCCCTAACCTACGAGCAGTACTTC
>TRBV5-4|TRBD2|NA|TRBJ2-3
CASSNSGSADTQYF
TGTGCCAGCAGCAATAGCGGGAGCGCAGATACGCAGTATTTT
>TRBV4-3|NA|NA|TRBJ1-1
CASSPQLPFLSVHPTVEAFF
TGCGCCAGCAGCCCTCAATTACCCTTCCTTTCTGTACACCCGACCGTTGAAGCTTTCTTT
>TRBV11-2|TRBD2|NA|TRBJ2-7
CASSLWASGATLYEQYF
TGTGCCAGCAGCTTATGGGCTAGCGGGGCCACCCTCTACGAGCAGTACTTC
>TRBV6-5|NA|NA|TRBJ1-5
CASVWGRVDQPQHF
TGTGCCAGCGTATGGGGCAGGGTTGATCAGCCCCAGCATTTT
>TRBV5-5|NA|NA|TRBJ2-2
CASSLEAWDGELFF
TGTGCCAGCAGCTTGGAGGCGTGGGACGGGGAGCTGTTTTTT
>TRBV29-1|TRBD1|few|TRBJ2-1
CSVTGTGYNEQFF
TGCAGCGTAACCGGGACAGGTTACAATGAGCAGTTCTTC
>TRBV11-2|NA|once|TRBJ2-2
CASSLRDGTGELFF
TGTGCCAGCAGCTTAAGGGACGGCACCGGGGAGCTGTTTTTT
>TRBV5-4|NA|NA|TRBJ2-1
CASSLGRNYNEQFF
TGTGCCAGCAGCTTGGGACGGAACTACAATGAGCAGTTCTTC
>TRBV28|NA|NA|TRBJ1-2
CASSSTEGRDSYGYTF
TGTGCCAGCAGTTCCACGGAGGGAAGGGATAGCTATGGCTACACCTTC
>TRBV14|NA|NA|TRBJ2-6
CASSQVLRNSGANVLTF
TGTGCCAGCAGCCAAGTCTTACGGAACTCTGGGGCCAACGTCCTGACTTTC
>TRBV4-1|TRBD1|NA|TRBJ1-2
CASSQALWRDRTNYGYTF
TGCGCCAGCAGCCAAGCCCTGTGGAGGGACAGAACTAACTATGGCTACACCTTC
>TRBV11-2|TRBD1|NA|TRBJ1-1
CASSLEAGQGNTEAFF
TGTGCCAGCAGCTTAGAGGCAGGACAGGGGAACACTGAAGCTTTCTTT
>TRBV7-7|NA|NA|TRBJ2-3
CASSLVVDGDTQYF
TGTGCCAGCAGCTTAGTGGTTGACGGAGATACGCAGTATTTT
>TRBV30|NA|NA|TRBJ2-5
CAWSAETQYF
TGTGCCTGGAGTGCAGAGACCCAGTACTTC
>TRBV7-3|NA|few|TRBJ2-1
CASSLRTVPNEQFF
TGTGCCAGCAGCTTACGAACTGTCCCCAATGAGCAGTTCTTC
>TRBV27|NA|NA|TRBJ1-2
CASSSTADYGYTF
TGTGCCAGCAGTTCGACAGCGGACTATGGCTACACCTTC
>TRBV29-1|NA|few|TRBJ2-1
CSVDRRSSYNEQFF
TGCAGCGTTGATCGGAGGAGCTCCTACAATGAGCAGTTCTTC
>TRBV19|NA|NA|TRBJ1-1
CASSLLGRDSDTEAFF
TGTGCCAGTAGCTTACTGGGCAGGGACTCGGACACTGAAGCTTTCTTT
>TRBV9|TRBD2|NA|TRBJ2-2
CASSRSGVSGELFF
TGTGCCAGCAGCCGGAGCGGGGTGTCCGGGGAGCTGTTTTTT
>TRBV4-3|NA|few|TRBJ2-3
CASSQGGGGHTDTQYF
TGCGCCAGCAGCCAAGGAGGGGGGGGCCACACAGATACGCAGTATTTT
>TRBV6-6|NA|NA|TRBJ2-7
CASSYSDSSYEQYF
TGTGCCAGCAGTTACTCGGACAGTTCCTACGAGCAGTACTTC
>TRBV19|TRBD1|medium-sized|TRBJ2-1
CASSLQGAYNEQFF
TGTGCCAGTAGCCTACAGGGGGCCTACAATGAGCAGTTCTTC
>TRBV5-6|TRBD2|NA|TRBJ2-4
CASSLVGGGVNIQYF
TGTGCCAGCAGCTTGGTGGGCGGGGGTGTAAACATTCAGTACTTC
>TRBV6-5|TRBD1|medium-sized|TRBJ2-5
CASSYLRDRETQYF
TGTGCCAGCAGTTACCTCCGGGACAGGGAGACCCAGTACTTC
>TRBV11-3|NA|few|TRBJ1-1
CASSLVEVTEVNTEAFF
TGTGCCAGCAGCTTAGTCGAAGTGACGGAAGTGAACACTGAAGCTTTCTTT
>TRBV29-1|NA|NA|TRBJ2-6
CSAFSEVGSGANVLTF
TGCAGCGCTTTTTCCGAAGTTGGCTCTGGGGCCAACGTCCTGACTTTC
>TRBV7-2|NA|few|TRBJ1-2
CASSPGGGYGYTF
TGTGCCAGCAGCCCCGGCGGGGGCTATGGCTACACCTTC
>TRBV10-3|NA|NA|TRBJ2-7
CAISEPRAGPSYEQYF
TGTGCCATCAGTGAACCAAGGGCGGGACCATCCTACGAGCAGTACTTC
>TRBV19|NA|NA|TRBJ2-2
CASSTATPNTGELFF
TGTGCCAGTAGTACCGCTACTCCGAACACCGGGGAGCTGTTTTTT
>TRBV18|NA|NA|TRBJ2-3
CASSPSPDTDTQYF
TGTGCCAGCTCACCGAGCCCAGACACAGATACGCAGTATTTT
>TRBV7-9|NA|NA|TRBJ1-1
CASSLAGVTEAFF
TGTGCCAGCAGCTTAGCAGGGGTCACTGAAGCTTTCTTT
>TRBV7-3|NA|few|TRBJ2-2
CASSLTSLSRGELFF
TGTGCCAGCAGCTTAACTAGCCTATCTCGCGGGGAGCTGTTTTTT